This T cell receptor beta chain appears in the sequencing data of a study of cytomegalovirus exposure and HLA in healthy donors. Germline V gene lookup returns CDR1 MNHEY and CDR2 SVGAGI. This CDR3 spans 11 amino acids. The V end was cut by 8 bases, the J end by 4 bases, with 9 bases between. Regarding the study as a whole: TCR beta V- and J-gene trimming was later associated with a missense DCLRE1C variant.

With regard to this clone: Its antigen is as yet unknown.

Vbeta (60) and Jbeta (13) primers were used in the PCR. Assay used: immunoSEQ multiplex PCR; TCRdb lists only in-frame clones, some missing. The repertoire consists of around 120,000 clones, with roughly 79% occurring once and the leading ten covering around 1.8%. This sequence originates from a woman aged 50 to 65 in good health and CMV-seronegative. The chain recombines TRBV6-5 with TRBJ2-7, with a tentative D call TRBD2 (5 bases). The sequenced material came from PBMCs. The CDR3 bases are TGTGCCAGCGAACGGGGTTACGAGCAGTACTTC. Protein: CASERGYEQYF.